This is a list of T cell receptor beta chains from one sample in a study of Ad26.COV2.S vaccination and SARS-CoV-2 variants. The method was immunoSEQ multiplex PCR; TCRdb's version includes in-frame clones alone and lacks a portion of them. The data contain nearly 95,000 clones, 82% of them singletons. Sample: peripheral blood, taken after recovery from COVID-19. Receptor source: a human donor who had recovered from COVID-19. Each CDR3 is given with its conserved first and last residue. A D gene is named only where the DNA matches it firmly. Clone size is given for some rows only: seen once, a few or many times, or a class if the clone is expanded.

TRBV6-5	TRBJ2-7	NA	NA	CASRVPTGSSYEQYF	TGTGCCAGCAGGGTTCCTACCGGTAGCTCCTACGAGCAGTACTTC
TRBV6-2/TRBV6-3	TRBJ2-7	NA	NA	CASSYQAQLGFYEQYF	TGTGCCAGCAGTTACCAGGCACAGCTCGGATTCTACGAGCAGTACTTC
TRBV11-2	TRBJ2-1	NA	TRBD2	CASSLDHRLAGENHNEQFF	TGTGCCAGCAGCTTAGATCATAGGCTAGCGGGAGAAAACCACAATGAGCAGTTCTTC
TRBV10-1	TRBJ2-5	NA	NA	CASSESYYSSPSTQETQYF	TGCGCCAGCAGTGAGTCTTATTACAGTAGCCCCTCTACCCAAGAGACCCAGTACTTC
TRBV3-1/TRBV3-2	TRBJ2-5	many	TRBD2	CASSQVASGGQETQYF	TGTGCCAGCAGCCAAGTCGCTAGCGGGGGCCAAGAGACCCAGTACTTC
TRBV7-9	TRBJ2-5	NA	NA	CASSPPRRAGEETQYF	TGTGCCAGCAGCCCCCCCCGACGTGCAGGGGAAGAGACCCAGTACTTC
TRBV7-7	TRBJ2-2	NA	TRBD2	CASSLGLAGGFNTGELFF	TGTGCCAGCAGCCTGGGGCTAGCGGGAGGATTTAACACCGGGGAGCTGTTTTTT
TRBV23-1	TRBJ2-6	NA	NA	CASSQSWGSGANVLTF	TGCGCCAGCAGTCAATCGTGGGGATCTGGGGCCAACGTCCTGACTTTC
TRBV7-2	TRBJ1-6	NA	NA	CASSLAAAGARSPLHF	TGTGCCAGCAGCTTAGCGGCCGCGGGGGCTCGATCACCCCTCCACTTT
TRBV7-2	TRBJ1-2	NA	NA	CASSLGQTRYYGYTF	TGTGCCAGCAGCTTAGGACAGACACGATACTATGGCTACACCTTC
TRBV5-4	TRBJ1-1	NA	NA	CASTSLLDTEAFF	TGTGCCAGCACTAGTCTACTTGACACTGAAGCTTTCTTT
TRBV18	TRBJ2-7	NA	NA	CASSPRTEGNEQYF	TGTGCCAGCTCACCAAGGACGGAGGGGAACGAGCAGTACTTC
TRBV5-6	TRBJ1-2	NA	NA	CASRRSPTEGYTF	TGTGCCAGCAGGCGGAGTCCCACTGAGGGCTACACCTTC
TRBV28	TRBJ2-5	NA	NA	CASSFKGIAQETQYF	TGTGCCAGCAGTTTCAAGGGGATCGCCCAAGAGACCCAGTACTTC
TRBV10-3	TRBJ2-7	few	TRBD1	CAISEHRQGDEQYF	TGTGCCATCAGCGAACACCGACAGGGCGACGAGCAGTACTTC
TRBV5-1	TRBJ2-5	once	NA	CASSFDGGTSEETQYF	TGCGCCAGCAGCTTCGACGGCGGTACCTCAGAAGAGACCCAGTACTTC
TRBV5-1	TRBJ1-1	NA	NA	CASSLVDRGTEAFF	TGCGCCAGCAGCTTGGTGGACAGAGGTACTGAAGCTTTCTTT
TRBV12-3/TRBV12-4	TRBJ2-7	NA	NA	CASSLPPTYEQYF	TGTGCCAGCAGTTTACCCCCTACCTACGAGCAGTACTTC
TRBV19	TRBJ2-1	NA	NA	CASSTQQGNEQFF	TGTGCCAGTAGTACTCAACAGGGAAATGAGCAGTTCTTC
TRBV3-1/TRBV3-2	TRBJ1-1	NA	NA	CASSPIMNTEAFF	TGTGCCAGCAGCCCTATTATGAACACTGAAGCTTTCTTT
TRBV18	TRBJ2-7	NA	NA	CASSPPSDRYEQYF	TGTGCCAGCTCACCACCTTCGGACCGCTACGAGCAGTACTTC
TRBV15	TRBJ2-3	NA	NA	CATSSPLAGSGDTQYF	TGTGCCACCAGCAGCCCCCTCGCGGGCTCTGGGGATACGCAGTATTTT
TRBV6-5	TRBJ1-1	NA	NA	CASRPTGITEAFF	TGTGCCAGCAGACCCACAGGGATCACTGAAGCTTTCTTT
TRBV6-5	TRBJ1-2	NA	TRBD1	CASNLGQGDGYTF	TGTGCCAGCAACCTTGGACAGGGGGATGGCTACACCTTC
TRBV6-5	TRBJ2-2	NA	NA	CASSSRPGTGGELFF	TGTGCCAGCAGTTCGAGACCAGGGACGGGCGGGGAGCTGTTTTTT
TRBV25-1	TRBJ2-1	NA	TRBD1	CASSESGTGFYNEQFF	TGTGCCAGCAGTGAATCCGGGACAGGGTTTTACAATGAGCAGTTCTTC
TRBV11-1	TRBJ2-5	NA	TRBD1	CASSQTKTGGQETQYF	TGTGCCAGCAGCCAAACAAAGACAGGGGGACAAGAGACCCAGTACTTC
TRBV6-2/TRBV6-3	TRBJ2-7	NA	NA	CASSSTSYEQYF	TGTGCCAGCAGTTCCACCTCCTACGAGCAGTACTTC
TRBV9	TRBJ2-1	NA	NA	CASRGDPTGDEQFF	TGTGCCAGCAGGGGGGACCCGACGGGTGATGAGCAGTTCTTC
TRBV11-3	TRBJ2-2	NA	TRBD2	CASSHRLAGGVNTGELFF	TGTGCCAGCAGCCACCGACTAGCGGGAGGGGTGAACACCGGGGAGCTGTTTTTT
TRBV5-5	TRBJ2-7	NA	TRBD1	CASSLTPGGAYEQYF	TGTGCCAGCAGCTTGACCCCAGGGGGAGCGTACGAGCAGTACTTC
TRBV27	TRBJ2-2	NA	NA	CAIRQGQGSGELFF	TGTGCCATCCGCCAGGGGCAGGGTTCCGGGGAGCTGTTTTTT
TRBV6-5	TRBJ2-7	NA	TRBD1	CASSRDRGNGEQYF	TGTGCCAGCAGTCGGGACAGGGGAAACGGCGAGCAGTACTTC
TRBV3-1/TRBV3-2	TRBJ1-5	NA	NA	CASSPGGGRQPQHF	TGTGCCAGCAGCCCTGGGGGCGGGCGTCAGCCCCAGCATTTT
TRBV18	TRBJ2-7	NA	NA	CASSPPSYEQYF	TGTGCCAGCTCACCACCGAGCTACGAGCAGTACTTC
TRBV24-1	TRBJ1-1	NA	TRBD1	CATSDPGQGREAFF	TGTGCCACCAGTGACCCCGGACAGGGTAGGGAAGCTTTCTTT
TRBV6-1	TRBJ1-1	NA	NA	CASSETGARSYVTEAFF	TGTGCCAGCAGTGAAACGGGGGCGCGGAGTTACGTCACTGAAGCTTTCTTT
TRBV5-4	TRBJ2-2	few	NA	CASSWGDATGELFF	TGTGCCAGCAGCTGGGGGGACGCCACCGGGGAGCTGTTTTTT
TRBV6-2/TRBV6-3	TRBJ1-2	NA	TRBD1	CASSRTGGDYGYTF	TGTGCCAGCAGCCGGACAGGGGGCGACTATGGCTACACCTTC
TRBV7-9	TRBJ1-5	NA	NA	CASSPESSNQPQHF	TGTGCCAGCAGCCCTGAATCGAGCAATCAGCCCCAGCATTTT
TRBV28	TRBJ2-3	NA	TRBD2	CASGPGLAGVDTQYF	TGTGCCAGCGGACCGGGACTAGCGGGAGTTGATACGCAGTATTTT
TRBV7-8	TRBJ2-1	NA	NA	CASSLRRLSSYNEQFF	TGTGCCAGCAGCTTACGGCGGTTGAGCTCCTACAATGAGCAGTTCTTC
TRBV19	TRBJ1-2	NA	TRBD1	CASSTGQGYGYTF	TGTGCCAGTAGTACGGGACAGGGATATGGCTACACCTTC
TRBV7-6	TRBJ2-5	NA	NA	CASSTRASIETQYF	TGTGCCAGCAGCACCCGCGCTAGCATTGAGACCCAGTACTTC
TRBV9	TRBJ2-1	NA	TRBD2	CASSVVAGDHNEQFF	TGTGCCAGCAGCGTAGTAGCGGGAGACCACAATGAGCAGTTCTTC
TRBV27	TRBJ1-5	NA	TRBD1	CASSSSTGSNQPQHF	TGTGCCAGCAGTTCATCGACAGGGAGCAATCAGCCCCAGCATTTT
TRBV7-3	TRBJ2-2	many	TRBD2	CASSLRAGVDRTGELFF	TGTGCCAGCAGCTTACGTGCGGGAGTGGATCGCACCGGGGAGCTGTTTTTT
TRBV19	TRBJ2-6	once	NA	CASSILGAFDSGANVLTF	TGTGCCAGTAGTATTTTAGGCGCCTTCGACTCTGGGGCCAACGTCCTGACTTTC
TRBV15	TRBJ2-1	NA	NA	CATSSSTSPYNEQFF	TGTGCCACCAGCAGCAGTACCTCTCCCTACAATGAGCAGTTCTTC
TRBV3-1/TRBV3-2	TRBJ2-3	NA	TRBD1	CASSRDRGRSDTQYF	TGTGCCAGCAGCCGGGACAGGGGTAGGTCAGATACGCAGTATTTT
TRBV4-1	TRBJ2-1	NA	NA	CASSPSGLESSYNEQFF	TGCGCCAGCAGCCCGTCTGGACTCGAAAGCTCCTACAATGAGCAGTTCTTC
TRBV11-2	TRBJ2-1	NA	NA	CASSRVDGTYNEQFF	TGTGCCAGCAGCAGAGTTGACGGAACCTACAATGAGCAGTTCTTC
TRBV28	TRBJ2-7	NA	NA	CASRPSQGSTYEQYF	TGTGCCAGCCGACCCTCCCAGGGCAGCACCTACGAGCAGTACTTC
TRBV5-1	TRBJ1-4	NA	TRBD1	CASSRDRGQGEKLFF	TGCGCCAGCAGCCGGGACAGGGGGCAGGGGGAAAAACTGTTTTTT
TRBV28	TRBJ2-3	NA	TRBD1	CASSATGGITDTQYF	TGTGCCAGCAGCGCCACAGGGGGTATCACAGATACGCAGTATTTT
TRBV7-2	TRBJ1-5	NA	NA	CASSWKEAQPQHF	TGTGCCAGCAGCTGGAAAGAGGCTCAGCCCCAGCATTTT
TRBV5-1	TRBJ2-7	NA	TRBD2	CASSLASSGSSYEQYF	TGCGCCAGCAGCTTGGCATCTAGCGGAAGCTCCTACGAGCAGTACTTC
TRBV2	TRBJ1-2	NA	NA	CASSGRANYGYTF	TGTGCCAGCTCGGGCAGGGCTAACTATGGCTACACCTTC
TRBV12-5	TRBJ2-4	NA	TRBD2	CASGLLGLAGVDRTETPKNIQYF	TGTGCTAGTGGTCTCTTGGGACTAGCGGGAGTTGACAGAACCGAAACACCAAAAAACATTCAGTACTTC